The next 30 T cell receptor beta chains were all read from a single sample in a study of siplizumab effects on memory and regulatory T cells. The method was immunoSEQ multiplex PCR; TCRdb's version includes in-frame clones alone and lacks a portion of them. The sample has 90,000 to 110,000 clones; under 95% are singletons. Sequencing was carried out using Tregs sorted from blood. The receptor source for this set is a human donor in good health.

The chain combines TRBV9 with TRBJ1-4; D remains unclear. V was clipped by 3 bases and J by 3 bases, with 12 bases between them. Germline CDR1 and CDR2: SGDLS and YYNGEE. The CDR3 contains 15 residues. The CDR3 spells CASSGPWAPNEKLFF. In DNA, the CDR3 is TGTGCCAGCAGCGGCCCCTGGGCTCCTAATGAAAAACTGTTTTTT. Variable domain in full (rest from reference TRBV9 and TRBJ1-4): DSGVTQTPKHLITATGQRVTLRCSPRSGDLSVYWYQQSLDQGLQFLIQYYNGEERAKGNILERFSAQQFPDLHSELNLSSLELGDSALYFCASSGPWAPNEKLFFGSGTQLSVL.

The genes are TRBV5-1 and TRBJ2-1; the D gene is possibly TRBD2 (6 bases). CDR1 SGHRS and CDR2 YFSETQ come from the germline V gene. Trimming shortened V by 0 bases and J by 8 bases, and 18 bases separated the two germline ends. This CDR3 is built from 16 residues. This chain's CDR3 is CASSLAPGRGVDEQFF. CDR3 nucleotide sequence: TGCGCCAGCAGCTTGGCCCCCGGGAGAGGGGTCGATGAGCAGTTCTTC.

V usage is TRBV6-6 and J usage is TRBJ1-2; 10 bases are a match to TRBD1. The length of the CDR3 is 15 residues. J was trimmed by 4 bases and V by 4 bases; bases with no gene match: 6. Germline V gene data show CDR1 as MNHNY and CDR2 as SVGAGI (reference sequence). The CDR3 nucleotides are TGTGCCAGCAGTTCCATGACAGGGGGCTTCTATGGCTACACCTTC. Its translation is CASSSMTGGFYGYTF.

This clone came up a few times. The chain uses TRBV7-2 and TRBJ1-2, with TRBD1 as a possible D gene (5 bases). V shed 4 bases and J shed 4 bases, with 7 bases lying between them. In germline, CDR1 is SGHTA, CDR2 FQGNSA. The CDR3 is 12 amino acids. The CDR3 DNA follows: TGTGCCAGCAGCTCGACAGTCTATGGCTACACCTTC. Translation gives CASSSTVYGYTF.

The J gene is TRBJ2-4, the V gene TRBV6-1; D might be TRBD2 (6 bases). The ends were cut back, 7 bases at V and 6 bases at J, with 13 bases in the middle. This CDR3 has 13 amino acids. Germline V gene sequence: CDR1 MNHNS, CDR2 SASEGT. CDR3 sequence reads: CASIHSGGNIQYF. CDR3 nucleotide sequence: TGTGCCAGCATCCATAGCGGCGGAAACATTCAGTACTTC.

CDR3 protein: CASIRRGGYGYTF. CDR3 DNA: TGTGCCAGCATCCGACGCGGGGGGTATGGCTACACCTTC. The chain joins TRBV6-5 to TRBJ1-2, with D perhaps matching TRBD1 (5 bases). The CDR3 contains 13 residues. The V gene lost 7 bases and the J gene lost 5 bases, with 14 bases spanning the gap. The germline V gene has CDR1 MNHEY and CDR2 SVGAGI.

The V call is TRBV5-4, the J call TRBJ2-7; the D is unclear. The CDR3 covers 15 residues. CDR1 is SGHNT, CDR2 YYREEE, per germline (reference sequence). Between the trimmed V and J ends, which lost 0 bases and 0 bases, there was a span of 10 bases. The CDR3 nucleotides read TGTGCCAGCAGCTTGGACCCAGGCCTCTCCTACGAGCAGTACTTC. Translation: CASSLDPGLSYEQYF. Looking up the rest from reference TRBV5-4 and TRBJ2-7 gives the full variable domain: ETGVTQSPTHLIKTRGQQVTLRCSSQSGHNTVSWYQQALGQGPQFIFQYYREEENGRGNFPPRFSGLQFPNYSSELNVNALELDDSALYLCASSLDPGLSYEQYFGPGTRLTVT.

V usage is TRBV6-1 and J usage is TRBJ2-7; 8 bases fit TRBD1. Germline loops: CDR1 MNHNS, CDR2 SASEGT. The V and J ends lost 4 bases and 1 base, in that order; junction bases with no gene match: 3. The CDR3 runs 14 residues. The chain's CDR3 is CASSAQGASYEQYF. DNA for the CDR3: TGTGCCAGCAGTGCCCAGGGGGCTTCCTACGAGCAGTACTTC.

This clone turned up a few times. The gene calls are TRBV6-5 and TRBJ2-3, with TRBD2 as a possible D gene (5 bases). The V gene's germline CDR1 is MNHEY and CDR2 SVGAGI. This CDR3 contains 15 residues. Trimming shortened V by 0 bases and J by 2 bases, and 9 bases separated the two germline ends. This CDR3 is CASSYSAAVTDTQYF. CDR3 in DNA: TGTGCCAGCAGTTACTCGGCAGCGGTCACAGATACGCAGTATTTT.

The CDR3 spells CASGFSSSTSGRPSTDTQYF. The CDR3 DNA reads TGTGCTAGTGGTTTCTCTTCTTCGACTAGCGGGAGGCCTAGCACAGATACGCAGTATTTT. The rearrangement links TRBV12-5 to TRBJ2-3, with 13 bases aligning to TRBD2. The CDR3 has 20 amino acids. Germline CDR1 reads LGHNT; CDR2 reads FRNRAP. V was clipped by 3 bases and J by 0 bases; unmatched bases: 12.

The chain has TRBV20-1 and TRBJ2-2; D gene ambiguous. The CDR3 is 11 amino acids. Trimming cost V 1 base and J 7 bases, with 4 bases left between them. CDR1 and CDR2 (germline): DFQATT, SNEGSKA (reference sequence). The DNA for the CDR3 is TGCAGTGCTAGAGGAGGCGGGGAGCTGTTTTTT. Its translation: CSARGGGELFF.

V and J are TRBV9 and TRBJ2-7; a weak D match, TRBD2 (6 bases). V lost 0 bases and J lost 0, with 13 bases in between. Per the germline V gene, CDR1 is SGDLS and CDR2 is YYNGEE. CDR3 length: 16 amino acids. The chain's CDR3 is CASSVEEVAASYEQYF. CDR3 nucleotide sequence: TGTGCCAGCAGCGTAGAGGAAGTAGCGGCCTCCTACGAGCAGTACTTC.

The chain uses TRBV6-5 and TRBJ2-7; TRBD1 matches 8 bases. Trimming at V came to 4 bases and at J to 6 bases, leaving 8 bases not matched to a gene. CDR1 is MNHEY and CDR2 is SVGAGI in the germline V gene. The CDR3 covers 14 residues. In nucleotides, the CDR3 is TGTGCCAGCAGTTTAAGGACAGGGACCCTCGAGCAGTACTTC. This gives the protein CASSLRTGTLEQYF.

The rearrangement joins TRBV5-1 to TRBJ1-1; tentatively, D is TRBD1 (5 bases). Germline V CDR1 and CDR2: SGHRS, YFSETQ. Trimming pared 8 bases from V and 8 bases from J, leaving 22 bases between. The CDR3 loop spans 14 amino acids. CDR3 sequence (DNA): TGCGCCAGTACCGGGGGAGGGCCGGGTTCCGAAGCTTTCTTT. Its protein product is CASTGGGPGSEAFF.

V usage is TRBV7-6 and J usage is TRBJ1-4, with 9 nucleotides matching TRBD1. V lost 6 bases to trimming and J lost 3 bases; unmatched junction nucleotides: 14. Germline V gene lookup returns CDR1 SGHVS and CDR2 FNYEAQ. This CDR3 contains 18 residues. Here the CDR3 DNA reads TGTGCCAGCAGTTTTACAGGGGGCGGGAACAAACCTAATGAAAAACTGTTTTTT. As protein: CASSFTGGGNKPNEKLFF. Variable domain in full (rest from reference TRBV7-6 and TRBJ1-4): GAGVSQSPRYKVTKRGQDVALRCDPISGHVSLYWYRQALGQGPEFLTYFNYEAQQDKSGLPNDRFSAERPEGSISTLTIQRTEQRDSAMYRCASSFTGGGNKPNEKLFFGSGTQLSVL.

The chain employs TRBV11-2 and TRBJ1-1, with no clear D. Germline loops: CDR1 SGHAT, CDR2 FQNNGV. This CDR3 spans 13 amino acids. Trimming shortened V by 4 bases and J by 0 bases, and 6 bases separated the two germline ends. The CDR3 coding sequence is TGTGCCAGCAGCTGGGCCATGAACACTGAAGCTTTCTTT. Translation gives CASSWAMNTEAFF.

The chain's CDR3 is CASSRNAGRNTIYF. CDR3 sequence (DNA): TGTGCCAGCAGCCGCAATGCAGGGAGAAACACCATATATTTT. The gene calls are TRBV5-6 and TRBJ1-3; perhaps TRBD1 as D (5 bases). The V end was cut by 4 bases, the J end by 5 bases, with 13 bases between. There are 14 residues in the CDR3. Looked up from germline, CDR1 is SGHDT and CDR2 is YYEEEE.

The chain employs TRBV27 and TRBJ1-4; TRBD1 agrees at 8 bases. CDR1 is MNHEY and CDR2 is SMNVEV in the germline V gene (reference sequence). The V segment lost 8 bases and the J segment 8 bases; nucleotides outside the gene matches: 4. The length of the CDR3 is 12 residues. CDR3 region: CASGTGQEKLFF. The DNA of the CDR3 is TGTGCCAGCGGGACAGGCCAAGAAAAACTGTTTTTT.

The chain links TRBV18 to TRBJ2-3, with 9 bases lining up with TRBD1. The CDR3 runs to 17 residues. Germline V gene sequence: CDR1 KGHSH, CDR2 LQKENI. V trimming: 2 bases; J trimming: 5 bases; junction bases outside the gene matches: 11. The CDR3 DNA reads TGTGCCAGCTCACCAGGGGTTGGTACAGGGGGCAAAGATACGCAGTATTTT. The encoded protein is CASSPGVGTGGKDTQYF. The complete variable domain, with remaining parts taken from reference TRBV18 and TRBJ2-3, reads NAGVMQNPRHLVRRRGQEARLRCSPMKGHSHVYWYRQLPEEGLKFMVYLQKENIIDESGMPKERFSAEFPKEGPSILRIQQVVRGDSAAYFCASSPGVGTGGKDTQYFGPGTRLTVL.

J is TRBJ2-3 and V is TRBV5-5; D is uncertain. Between the trimmed V and J ends, which lost 8 bases and 1 base, there was a span of 11 bases. Germline values: CDR1 SGHKS, CDR2 YYEKEE (reference sequence). CDR3 size: 13 residues. CDR3 loop: CASLNMRTDTQYF. CDR3 nucleotide sequence: TGTGCCAGTTTAAACATGCGCACAGATACGCAGTATTTT.

This rearrangement joins TRBV10-3 to TRBJ1-5; TRBD1 matches at 7 bases. V lost 7 bases to trimming and J lost 7 bases; unmatched junction nucleotides: 7. The CDR3 totals 13 residues. Germline values: CDR1 ENHRY, CDR2 SYGVKD. DNA for the CDR3: TGTGCCATCACGACAGGGTCGGGACAGCCCCAGCATTTT. Translation gives CAITTGSGQPQHF.

The chain couples TRBV5-6 to TRBJ1-1; a possible D gene is TRBD1 (5 bases). Germline V gene sequence: CDR1 SGHDT, CDR2 YYEEEE. Between the trimmed V and J ends, which lost 4 bases and 2 bases, there was a span of 15 bases. This CDR3 has 15 amino acids. The CDR3 coding sequence is TGTGCCAGCAGCCCCGGCCTTAGGGACAACACTGAAGCTTTCTTT. This translates into CASSPGLRDNTEAFF.

The chain employs TRBV6-5 and TRBJ1-5, with 8 bases that match TRBD1. Germline V gives CDR1 MNHEY, CDR2 SVGAGI. The CDR3 spans 13 residues. V lost 5 bases to trimming and J lost 13 bases; unmatched junction nucleotides: 10. This chain's CDR3 is CASSTRGTGGQHF. CDR3 DNA sequence: TGTGCCAGCAGTACCAGAGGGACAGGAGGGCAGCATTTT.

This chain uses TRBV7-9 with TRBJ2-1; D gene uncertain. The germline CDR1 and CDR2 sequences are SEHNR and FQNEAQ (reference sequence). V lost 1 base to trimming and J lost 7 bases, with 5 bases between them. The CDR3 totals 12 residues. For the CDR3, the DNA is TGTGCCAGCAGCTTAGTTGAGAATGAGCAGTTCTTC. This codes for CASSLVENEQFF.

The chain is built from TRBV27 and TRBJ2-2; maybe TRBD2 (5 bases). Trimming left V 5 bases short and J 4 bases short, with 11 bases between. Germline V lookup: CDR1 MNHEY, CDR2 SMNVEV (reference sequence). There are 14 residues in the CDR3. CDR3 in amino acids: CASSREWGTGELFF. The CDR3 nucleotides read TGTGCCAGCAGTCGGGAATGGGGCACCGGGGAGCTGTTTTTT.

The chain is built from TRBV30 and TRBJ2-1, with TRBD1 identical over 7 bases. There are 11 residues in the CDR3. Germline-derived CDR1 and CDR2 are GTSNPN and SVGIG (reference sequence). V lost 5 bases to trimming and J lost 7 bases; unmatched junction nucleotides: 2. The CDR3, as DNA: TGTGCCTGGGGGGACAGAAATGAGCAGTTCTTC. It yields the protein CAWGDRNEQFF.

The chain has TRBV10-3 and TRBJ2-2; D may be TRBD2 (5 bases). There are 14 residues in the CDR3. V was trimmed by 8 bases and J by 2 bases, leaving 12 bases between them. The germline gives CDR1 ENHRY, CDR2 SYGVKD. The CDR3 nucleotides are TGTGCCATCGGGCCAGCGGCTAACACCGGGGAGCTGTTTTTT. It specifies CAIGPAANTGELFF.

With respect to this clone: A read error may produce the germline difference seen at one junction end. The gene calls are TRBV27 and TRBJ1-2; unclear D gene. The CDR3 has 14 amino acids. Germline CDR1 is MNHEY and CDR2 is SMNVEV (reference sequence). In DNA form, the CDR3 reads TGTGCCAGCAGTTCGATCGGACCTAAATATGGCTACACCTTC. This sequence encodes CASSSIGPKYGYTF.

This chain connects TRBV9 to TRBJ1-3; D not resolved. The ends were cut back, 2 bases at V and 8 bases at J, with 11 bases in the middle. Germline V gene data show CDR1 as SGDLS and CDR2 as YYNGEE. The CDR3 contains 13 residues. CDR3 loop: CASSVALEDTIYF. In nucleotides, the CDR3 is TGTGCCAGCAGCGTTGCCCTAGAGGACACCATATATTTT. The whole variable domain, filled in from reference TRBV9 and TRBJ1-3, reads DSGVTQTPKHLITATGQRVTLRCSPRSGDLSVYWYQQSLDQGLQFLIQYYNGEERAKGNILERFSAQQFPDLHSELNLSSLELGDSALYFCASSVALEDTIYFGEGSWLTVV.

The V call is TRBV7-9, the J call TRBJ2-3; 13 bases agree with TRBD2. The length of the CDR3 is 19 residues. From germline, CDR1 is SEHNR and CDR2 FQNEAQ (reference sequence). The V gene end was trimmed by 2 bases and the J gene end by 1 base; junction bases not matched to a gene: 9. The chain's CDR3 is CASSLRRTSGGEGTDTQYF. The CDR3 coding sequence is TGTGCCAGCAGCTTAAGGAGGACTAGCGGGGGCGAAGGCACAGATACGCAGTATTTT.